Included here is one TCR beta chain sequence, with context. The antigen remains unidentified. PCR amplification relied on 60 Vbeta primers (plus 13 Jbeta primers). Sequencing used immunoSEQ multiplex PCR; TCRdb keeps in-frame clones, though not all of them. The repertoire shows around 140,000 clones; the top ten hold about 0.96%. Germline V CDR1 and CDR2: DFQATT, SNEGSKA (reference sequence). The CDR3 contains 11 residues. V lost 3 bases and J 6 bases, leaving 6 bases between the germline ends. This record comes from a study of cytomegalovirus exposure and HLA in healthy donors. Overall study context: Early released data comprised 80 million to 90 million unique TCRs from HLA-typed donors.

Study-wide points: In a later analysis, a missense DCLRE1C variant was linked to TCR beta V- and J-gene trimming.

The sequenced sample consisted of PBMCs. The chain couples TRBV20-1 to TRBJ2-1; no firm D call. The receptor was derived from a male donor in good health and CMV-seronegative. The CDR3: CSASISNEQFF. CDR3 DNA: TGCAGTGCTAGTATCTCCAATGAGCAGTTCTTC.